This TCR beta chain was retrieved from a study of blood T cell repertoires in COVID-19. About the research overall: Specimens from acute and convalescent COVID-19 originated in the United States, Italy and Spain. From T cells, B-cell-depleted T cells, or PBMCs came the material, which was cDNA or gDNA.

Original methodology: Researchers report that nucleated cell counts were estimated from reference gene primer amplification. Data came from immunoSEQ multiplex PCR; TCRdb stores just in-frame clones and leaves some out. The V and J calls and clone size are taken from that table; D and trimming were inferred from the DNA. In the table there are approximately 250,000 clones, approximately 89% of which are singletons. The CDR3 contains 16 residues. Per germline, CDR1 SGDLS and CDR2 YYNGEE. The V end was cut by 3 bases, the J end by 5 bases, with 20 bases between. This receptor was obtained from a man between 35 and 55 years old with active or convalescent COVID-19. The chain combines TRBV9 with TRBJ1-2; possibly TRBD1 for D (5 bases). What was sequenced was peripheral blood. CDR3 region: CASSAQAGTAPYGYTF. The CDR3 DNA sequence: TGTGCCAGCAGCGCCCAGGCGGGGACGGCGCCTTATGGCTACACCTTC.